This TCR beta chain is from a study of regulatory T cells in long-lasting Graves disease (dated by TCRdb to 2020 to 2023). With respect to the entire study: Persistent Graves' disease meant more than 5 years of antithyroid drug treatment with TSH receptor autoantibodies that stayed positive. Persistent Graves' disease patients were compared with newly diagnosed Graves' disease patients by peripheral blood TCR sequencing and RNA sequencing. The study was registered as a clinical trial and conducted in China. A total of about 35 samples underwent TCR sequencing, from about 13 patients with persistent Graves' disease and around 20 patients with newly diagnosed Graves' disease. In the clinical cohort, patients with persistent Graves' disease had used antithyroid drugs for an average of about 10.3 years.

To prepare the library, multiplex PCR was applied. TCRdb lists the instrument as Illumina HiSeq 4000. CDR3 regions were amplified by Arm-PCR with iRepertoire HTBI primers to construct TCR beta libraries. Gel purification was performed on PCR products prior to sequencing. Per the source publication's procedure: Gene usage analysis of CDR3 amino acid clonotypes used the approximately 62 TRBV and around 14 TRBJ segments found across samples. COPE and FqMerger were used to merge the filtered high-quality paired reads into contigs. Contigs were aligned with BLAST to IMGT TRBV, TRBD and TRBJ reference genes, and CDR3 was defined per IMGT. Highly expanded clones were defined as clonotypes with a frequency above 0.1%. Shannon entropy was used to measure repertoire diversity, and the Gini coefficient was used to measure V-J evenness. A clonotype was considered public if more than one individual shared it. Clones were called with MiXCR by TCRdb after fastp trimmed the public reads at Q25, and only in-frame beta chains were retained. Rows merge per CDR3 protein into single entries with the most common DNA and genes. The V and J calls were not made by the authors but by TCRdb's processing. Here the sample has 650,000 to 850,000 distinct CDR3 sequences; 25% to 30% occur a single time. The ten biggest clones cover around 42% of the sample.

According to the study, the label for this sample's time point signals: persistent/refractory GD, antithyroid drugs over 5 years with positive TRAb. RNA was extracted from PBMCs in TRIzol for both TCR sequencing and RNA sequencing. The diagnosis of Graves' disease was made according to American Thyroid Association guidelines. Recruitment of patients was carried out at an endocrinology department in Xi'an, China. Each patient gave approximately 10 milliliters of peripheral blood, collected in an EDTA anticoagulant tube. Ficoll Paque Plus density gradient separation was used to isolate PBMCs, and no further T cell sorting was performed. RNA quality was checked with an Agilent 2100 Bioanalyzer and agarose gel, and concentration with a NanoDrop 2000. After removal of 7 bases from V and 5 bases from J, the junction retains 9 bases not matched to a gene. Taken from cysteine to phenylalanine, the CDR3 has 14 residues. Just CDR3 DNA is preserved here, 42 bases in frame from base 1. The germline V gene provides CDR1 MNHNS and CDR2 SASEGT.

Broader findings and caveats from the paper: Peripheral blood alone was examined, since thyroid tissue, which constituted the primary lesion, could not be accessed. TRBV28, TRBJ1-2 and TRBJ2-5 were preferentially used in persistent disease, while TRBV20-1 and TRBJ2-1 were favored in newly diagnosed disease. Compared with newly diagnosed patients, patients with persistent Graves' disease had lower TCR Shannon entropy and fewer highly expanded clones, which suggests clonal expansion. Sequencing and analysis were limited to the TCR beta chain. The authors noted that the small sample size was a limitation that may lower accuracy. Persistent patients shared more public clonotypes among themselves (2,741) than newly diagnosed patients did (more than 950).

This clonotype was detected a few times. The specificity of this receptor is unknown. No base quality values were provided; no much bigger clone lies one nucleotide off. The V gene is TRBV6-1 and the J gene is TRBJ1-1, and 8 junction bases match TRBD1. The sequence was collected from a female donor with Graves disease. The input for sequencing was peripheral blood mononuclear cells (PBMCs), taken when the disease was refractory, from a patient treated with antithyroid drugs. The nucleotides read TGTGCCAGCACCACGACAGGGGCGAGTACTGAAGCTTTCTTT. Its translation reads: CASTTTGASTEAFF.